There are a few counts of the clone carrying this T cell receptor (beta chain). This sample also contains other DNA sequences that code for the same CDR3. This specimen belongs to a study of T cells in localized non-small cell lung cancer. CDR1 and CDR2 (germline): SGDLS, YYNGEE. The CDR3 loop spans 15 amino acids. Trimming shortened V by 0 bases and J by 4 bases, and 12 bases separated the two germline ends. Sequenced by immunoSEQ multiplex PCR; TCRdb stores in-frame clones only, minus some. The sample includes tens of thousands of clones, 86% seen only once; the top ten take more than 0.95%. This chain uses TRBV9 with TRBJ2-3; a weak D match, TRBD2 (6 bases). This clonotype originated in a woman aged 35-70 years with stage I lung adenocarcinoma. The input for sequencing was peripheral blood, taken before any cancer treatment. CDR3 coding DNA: TGTGCCAGCAGCGTAGCTCAACTAGCAGCAGATACGCAGTATTTT. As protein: CASSVAQLAADTQYF.